Included here is one TCR beta chain sequence, with context. Its cognate antigen is unknown. PCR involved 60 Vbeta and 13 Jbeta primers. Here immunoSEQ multiplex PCR was the method, and the copy in TCRdb shows in-frame clones only, minus some. The data show some 110,000 clones, with about 81% seen just once and 2.5% to 3.5% held by the top ten. The CDR3 spans 11 residues. V lost 6 bases to trimming and J lost 5 bases, with 8 bases between them. Germline loops: CDR1 DFQATT, CDR2 SNEGSKA (reference sequence). The data are from a study of cytomegalovirus exposure and HLA in healthy donors. Whole-study findings and limits: Many donors shared some public TCRs, even though most TCR sequences were rare. Presence/absence analyses took donor sequencing depth as roughly uniform.

This sequence joins TRBV20-1 and TRBJ2-1; D gene unclear. The sequence was collected from a male donor in good health and CMV-seropositive. Material for sequencing was PBMCs. Here the CDR3 reads CSAPVHNEQFF. DNA of the CDR3: TGCAGTGCCCCCGTTCACAATGAGCAGTTCTTC.